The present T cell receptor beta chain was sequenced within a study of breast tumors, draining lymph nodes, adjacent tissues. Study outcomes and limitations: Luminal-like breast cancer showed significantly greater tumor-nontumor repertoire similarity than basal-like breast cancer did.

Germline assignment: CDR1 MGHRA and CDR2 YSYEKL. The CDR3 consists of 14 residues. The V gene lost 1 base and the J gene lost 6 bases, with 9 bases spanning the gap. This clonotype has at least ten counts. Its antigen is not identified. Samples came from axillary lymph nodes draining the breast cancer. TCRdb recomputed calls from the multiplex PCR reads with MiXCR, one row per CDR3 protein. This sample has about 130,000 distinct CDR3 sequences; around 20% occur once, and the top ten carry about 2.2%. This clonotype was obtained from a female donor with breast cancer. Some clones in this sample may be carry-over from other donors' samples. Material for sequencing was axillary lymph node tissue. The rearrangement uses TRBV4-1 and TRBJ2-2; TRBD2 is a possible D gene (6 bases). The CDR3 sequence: CASSQGLGAGELFF. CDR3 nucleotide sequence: TGCGCCAGCAGCCAAGGACTAGGGGCCGGGGAGCTGTTTTTT.